This entry lists 24 T cell receptor beta chains sequenced from one sample in a study of blood T cell repertoires in COVID-19. Using immunoSEQ multiplex PCR, the repertoire was profiled, and TCRdb retains in-frame clones only, with some absent. The sample records almost 70,000 clones, roughly 80% being singletons. The sample comprised peripheral blood. These receptors all come from a man aged 55 to 70 with acute or convalescent COVID-19.

This clone was found once. The J gene is TRBJ2-1, the V gene TRBV5-1; 14 nucleotides agree with TRBD2. The trim removed 4 bases at V and 5 bases at J, leaving 8 bases unmatched. CDR3 length equals 17 residues. The germline CDR1 and CDR2 sequences are SGHRS and YFSETQ. Here the CDR3 reads CASSPGLAGELHNEQFF. The CDR3 DNA reads TGCGCCAGCAGCCCGGGACTAGCGGGGGAGCTCCACAATGAGCAGTTCTTC.

CDR3 sequence reads: CATSNYNSPLHF. As DNA, the CDR3 is TGTGCCACCAGTAATTATAATTCACCCCTCCACTTT. V is TRBV15 and J is TRBJ1-6, with D hard to call. Trimming left V 6 bases short and J 4 bases short, with 4 bases between. The CDR3 has 12 amino acids. Germline V lookup: CDR1 LNHNV, CDR2 YYDKDF (reference sequence).

In its sample, this clone was seen once. The chain has TRBV7-2 and TRBJ2-7; a possible D gene is TRBD1 (6 bases). V was cut by 4 bases and J by 7 bases, with 11 bases left in between. The CDR3 runs 12 residues. CDR1 and CDR2 (germline): SGHTA, FQGNSA. The CDR3 spells CASSSYQGEQYF. CDR3 bases: TGTGCCAGCAGCTCCTATCAGGGGGAGCAGTACTTC.

This sequence joins TRBV2 and TRBJ2-3; D is undetermined. Germline values: CDR1 SNHLY, CDR2 FYNNEI. Trimming removed 4 bases from V and 8 bases from J, with 13 bases in between. The CDR3 is 13 residues long. The CDR3 loop is CASSVESDGTQYF. The CDR3 region has the DNA TGTGCCAGCAGTGTTGAGTCTGATGGTACGCAGTATTTT.

The chain is built from TRBV19 and TRBJ2-3, with 9 bases aligning to TRBD1. With 4 bases clipped from V and 5 bases from J, the junction kept 4 bases outside the gene matches. From germline, CDR1 is LNHDA and CDR2 SQIVND (reference sequence). This CDR3 is 14 amino acids long. Here the CDR3 reads CASSTGTGIDTQYF. Written as DNA, the CDR3 is TGTGCCAGTAGTACCGGGACAGGGATAGATACGCAGTATTTT.

The DNA for the CDR3 is TGTGCCAGCAGCCAAGATTACAGGTCCCAAGAGACCCAGTACTTC. It specifies CASSQDYRSQETQYF. The chain is built from TRBV3-1 (or the pseudogene TRBV3-2) and TRBJ2-5; D may be TRBD1 (5 bases). Germline lookup yields CDR1 LGHDT and CDR2 YNNKEL (reference sequence). V shed 0 bases and J shed 1 base, with 9 bases lying between them. This CDR3 spans 15 amino acids.

V and J are TRBV5-4 and TRBJ1-4; 7 bases align to TRBD1. Germline CDR1 and CDR2: SGHNT and YYREEE (reference sequence). The CDR3 loop spans 15 amino acids. V gave up 4 bases and J gave up 4 bases; unmatched junction bases: 7. CDR3 amino acids: CASSEEPGGNEKLFF. The CDR3 DNA reads TGTGCCAGCAGCGAAGAACCAGGGGGTAATGAAAAACTGTTTTTT.

The chain has TRBV19 and TRBJ2-1; 12 positions agree with TRBD2. This CDR3 has 14 residues. The germline V gene has CDR1 LNHDA and CDR2 SQIVND (reference sequence). Germline trimming cut 5 bases from V and 6 bases from J; bases unmatched to any gene: 2. CDR3 nucleotide sequence: TGTGCCAGTAGTCCGGGACTAGCGGGCAATGAGCAGTTCTTC. Residues: CASSPGLAGNEQFF. The whole variable domain, filled in from reference TRBV19 and TRBJ2-1, reads DGGITQSPKYLFRKEGQNVTLSCEQNLNHDAMYWYRQDPGQGLRLIYYSQIVNDFQKGDIAEGYSVSREKKESFPLTVTSAQKNPTAFYLCASSPGLAGNEQFFGPGTRLTVL.

J is TRBJ2-7 and V is TRBV5-6; 9 nucleotides line up with TRBD1. Germline V gives CDR1 SGHDT, CDR2 YYEEEE. V lost 5 bases, J lost 6 bases, and 12 bases stayed unmatched. This CDR3 has 15 amino acids. The CDR3 sequence is CASRPRTGELGEQYF. The CDR3 DNA reads TGTGCCAGCAGACCGAGGACAGGGGAGTTGGGCGAGCAGTACTTC.

The rearrangement joins TRBV29-1 to TRBJ1-1; D gene unclear. Germline lookup yields CDR1 SQVTM and CDR2 ANQGSEA. The CDR3 totals 15 residues. V was clipped by 4 bases and J by 2 bases, with 17 bases between them. The CDR3 here is CSVGHYLTRNTEAFF. The CDR3 region has the DNA TGCAGCGTTGGACATTACCTGACACGTAACACTGAAGCTTTCTTT.

This rearrangement joins TRBV5-5 to TRBJ1-5, with a tentative D call TRBD1 (5 bases). Deletions cut 3 bases from V and 0 bases from J, with 13 bases between. The CDR3 loop spans 16 amino acids. Germline CDR1 reads SGHKS; CDR2 reads YYEKEE (reference sequence). CDR3 amino acids: CASSSTGGDSNQPQHF. CDR3 nucleotide sequence: TGTGCCAGCAGCTCCACGGGGGGAGATAGCAATCAGCCCCAGCATTTT.

The rearrangement joins TRBV29-1 to TRBJ2-5; D unresolved. Trimming removed 1 base from V and 2 bases from J, with 11 bases in between. The germline gives CDR1 SQVTM, CDR2 ANQGSEA. CDR3 size: 14 residues. CDR3 bases: TGCAGCGTTGAAGGTAATACAGATCAAGAGACCCAGTACTTC. Translated: CSVEGNTDQETQYF.

V usage is TRBV19 and J usage is TRBJ1-1; 8 nucleotides align to TRBD1. Germline loops: CDR1 LNHDA, CDR2 SQIVND (reference sequence). The CDR3 consists of 16 residues. J was trimmed by 0 bases and V by 4 bases; bases with no gene match: 7. CDR3 in amino acids: CASSTDRVLMNTEAFF. CDR3 DNA sequence: TGTGCCAGTAGTACGGACAGGGTGTTGATGAACACTGAAGCTTTCTTT.

This rearrangement joins TRBV6-5 to TRBJ2-3, with 13 nucleotides matching TRBD2. The CDR3 contains 15 residues. Germline CDR1 reads MNHEY; CDR2 reads SVGAGI. J was trimmed by 3 bases and V by 7 bases; bases with no gene match: 4. The CDR3 nucleotides are TGTGCCAGCATGGGACTAGCGGGGCAGACAGATACGCAGTATTTT. The encoded protein is CASMGLAGQTDTQYF.

The chain links TRBV3-1 (or the pseudogene TRBV3-2) to TRBJ1-3, with 7 bases matching TRBD1. CDR1 and CDR2 from the germline V gene are LGHDT and YNNKEL (reference sequence). This CDR3 has 18 amino acids. Trimming cost V 4 bases and J 0 bases; bases outside gene matches: 12. The CDR3 sequence: CASSPLKGATFSGNTIYF. Here the CDR3 DNA reads TGTGCCAGCAGCCCCCTAAAGGGGGCGACCTTCTCTGGAAACACCATATATTTT.

The chain has TRBV7-2 and TRBJ2-1; 9 nucleotides match TRBD1. The CDR3 consists of 19 residues. V lost 5 bases and J lost 3; bases outside the gene matches: 17. Looked up from germline, CDR1 is SGHTA and CDR2 is FQGNSA. As DNA, the CDR3 is TGTGCCAGCAGCCGGCGGGGCTCGGGACAGGGAGTTTTCTACAATGAGCAGTTCTTC. Translated: CASSRRGSGQGVFYNEQFF. The full variable domain, rest sourced from reference TRBV7-2 and TRBJ2-1, is GAGVSQSPSNKVTEKGKDVELRCDPISGHTALYWYRQSLGQGLEFLIYFQGNSAPDKSGLPSDRFSAERTGGSVSTLTIQRTQQEDSAVYLCASSRRGSGQGVFYNEQFFGPGTRLTVL.

The chain couples TRBV24-1 to TRBJ1-4; D uncertain. The germline CDR1 and CDR2 sequences are KGHDR and SFDVKD. V lost 3 bases and J 7 bases, leaving 14 bases between the germline ends. CDR3 size: 15 residues. The DNA of the CDR3 is TGTGCCACCAGTGATGCCGGGGATACTGGTGAAAAACTGTTTTTT. This codes for CATSDAGDTGEKLFF.

The sample holds a few counts of this clone. The V gene is TRBV10-3, the J gene TRBJ2-1; D remains ambiguous. The CDR3 is 17 residues long. The V end was cut by 3 bases, the J end by 0 bases, with 15 bases between. CDR1 and CDR2 from the germline V gene are ENHRY and SYGVKD. CDR3 amino acids: CAISDPKTGSSYNEQFF. CDR3 nucleotides: TGTGCCATCAGTGATCCGAAGACTGGAAGCTCCTACAATGAGCAGTTCTTC.

The chain joins TRBV7-2 to TRBJ2-3; D may be TRBD2 (6 bases). This CDR3 spans 15 amino acids. Germline V lookup: CDR1 SGHTA, CDR2 FQGNSA. Trimming cost V 5 bases and J 5 bases, with 17 bases left between them. The CDR3: CASSPRTGEGDTQYF. The CDR3, as DNA: TGTGCCAGCAGCCCACGAACGGGAGAGGGAGATACGCAGTATTTT.

This clone came up once. V and J are TRBV30 and TRBJ1-2, with D possibly TRBD1 on 6 matching bases. This CDR3 comprises 15 residues. Germline V lookup: CDR1 GTSNPN, CDR2 SVGIG (reference sequence). V lost 5 bases, J lost 4 bases, and 20 bases lay in between. The CDR3 DNA follows: TGTGCCTGGCGGACCTCAGGGGTCAGAATCTATGGCTACACCTTC. This sequence encodes CAWRTSGVRIYGYTF.

This chain joins TRBV4-3 and TRBJ1-2, with D perhaps matching TRBD1 (5 bases). Deletions cut 1 base from V and 4 bases from J, with 13 bases between. The CDR3 length is 15 residues. Germline lookup yields CDR1 LGHNA and CDR2 YSLEER. Here the CDR3 DNA reads TGCGCCAGCAGCCAAGGGAGGGGAGCTGGCTATGGCTACACCTTC. It specifies CASSQGRGAGYGYTF.

The chain links TRBV11-3 to TRBJ2-1; 7 bases fit TRBD1. CDR1 is SGHNT and CDR2 is YENEEA in the germline V gene. The CDR3 covers 15 residues. J gave up 4 bases and V 1 base, and 4 bases lay outside the gene matches. CDR3 residues: CASSLASGQYNEQFF. CDR3 DNA: TGTGCCAGCAGCTTAGCTTCGGGACAGTACAATGAGCAGTTCTTC.

This rearrangement joins TRBV5-5 to TRBJ1-5; 7 nucleotides line up with TRBD1. The CDR3 runs to 16 residues. Germline lookup yields CDR1 SGHKS and CDR2 YYEKEE (reference sequence). Losses at the gene ends were 5 bases for V and 1 base for J; bases not matched to a gene: 9. CDR3 in DNA: TGTGCCAGCAGTGTACAGGGGATTCGCAGCAATCAGCCCCAGCATTTT. It specifies CASSVQGIRSNQPQHF.

CDR3 sequence: CASSYSEDQPQHF. The CDR3 DNA reads TGTGCCAGCAGTTACTCTGAGGATCAGCCCCAGCATTTT. The chain is built from TRBV6-6 and TRBJ1-5; the D is unclear. This CDR3 is built from 13 residues. CDR1 is MNHNY, CDR2 SVGAGI, per germline (reference sequence). With 0 bases removed from V and 5 bases from J, the gap between germline ends came to 5 bases.